The next 24 T cell receptor beta chains were all read from a single sample in a study of blood T cell repertoires in COVID-19. TCRdb keeps only in-frame clones here, not all; method: immunoSEQ multiplex PCR. Among roughly 700,000 clones, 90% were seen once, and the ten largest hold roughly 0.25%. Specimen: peripheral blood. These receptors all stem from a young woman with acute or convalescent COVID-19.

V gene TRBV5-1 combines with J gene TRBJ1-3, with 7 bases matching TRBD1. The V segment lost 5 bases and the J segment 0 bases; nucleotides outside the gene matches: 5. This CDR3 region has 15 residues. In germline, CDR1 is SGHRS, CDR2 YFSETQ. Here the CDR3 DNA reads TGCGCCAGCAGGCCGGGACAGTACTCTGGAAACACCATATATTTT. It codes for CASRPGQYSGNTIYF.

This clone came up once. This chain joins TRBV25-1 and TRBJ1-2; D is possibly TRBD1 (6 bases). CDR3 size: 15 residues. The germline V gene encodes CDR1 MGHDK and CDR2 SYGVNS. V lost 6 bases and J 4 bases, leaving 18 bases between the germline ends. CDR3 sequence (DNA): TGTGCCAGCAGCCCCCGGCAGGGGAAGGGCTATGGCTACACCTTC. Its translation is CASSPRQGKGYGYTF.

The chain links TRBV5-4 to TRBJ1-1; TRBD1 matches at 8 bases. Germline-derived CDR1 and CDR2 are SGHNT and YYREEE (reference sequence). The CDR3 runs to 17 residues. Losses at the gene ends were 0 bases for V and 1 base for J; bases not matched to a gene: 8. The CDR3 protein is CASSLDRGNLGNTEAFF. The CDR3 DNA is TGTGCCAGCAGCTTGGACAGGGGGAACTTGGGGAACACTGAAGCTTTCTTT.

This clone has only a few counts. The chain recombines TRBV21-1 with TRBJ2-4; TRBD1, as called in the table, went unchecked against the DNA. TRBV21-1 is annotated as a pseudogene. This CDR3 contains 19 residues. CDR3 coding DNA: TGTGCCAGCAGCAAAAAAGGGGGCGCAGTCCTCGGGGCCAAAAACATTCAGTACTTC. It specifies CASSKKGGAVLGAKNIQYF.

CDR3: CASSLKLAQLAFF. Here the CDR3 DNA reads TGTGCCAGCAGCCTCAAACTAGCTCAACTAGCTTTCTTT. The chain uses TRBV6-5 and TRBJ1-1; D is ambiguous. V lost 6 bases to trimming and J lost 10 bases, with 18 bases between them. This CDR3 contains 13 residues. Germline CDR1 and CDR2: MNHEY and SVGAGI.

The CDR3 loop reads CASSQPLQSSYNEQFF. The DNA for the CDR3 is TGTGCCAGCAGCCAACCTTTACAGAGCTCCTACAATGAGCAGTTCTTC. The chain uses TRBV7-9 and TRBJ2-1; D uncertain. The ends were cut back, 5 bases at V and 0 bases at J, with 14 bases in the middle. Germline V CDR1 and CDR2: SEHNR, FQNEAQ (reference sequence). The CDR3 sequence is 16 residues long.

This rearrangement joins TRBV11-2 to TRBJ1-6, with TRBD1 as a possible D gene (6 bases). The germline V gene has CDR1 SGHAT and CDR2 FQNNGV. CDR3 length: 18 amino acids. V lost 5 bases and J lost 0, with 17 bases in between. CDR3 residues: CASSTRSGTSSYNSPLHF. CDR3 DNA: TGTGCCAGCAGCACGAGATCCGGGACAAGCTCCTATAATTCACCCCTCCACTTT.

This sequence joins TRBV5-6 and TRBJ1-2; TRBD1 is a possible D gene (6 bases). The V end lost 6 bases, the J end lost 7 bases, and 22 bases lay between the germline ends. The CDR3 is made up of 15 amino acids. Germline lookup yields CDR1 SGHDT and CDR2 YYEEEE. Here the CDR3 reads CASTGIGGSVGGYTF. The CDR3 coding sequence is TGTGCCAGCACTGGGATTGGGGGCTCAGTCGGTGGCTACACCTTC.

Here the CDR3 DNA reads TGTGCCAGCAGTTATGGCAGGGGGCTAGCTGGAAACACCATATATTTT. Its translation is CASSYGRGLAGNTIYF. The chain is built from TRBV6-5 and TRBJ1-3; TRBD1 aligns across 8 bases. Germline CDR1 and CDR2: MNHEY and SVGAGI. Losses at the gene ends were 3 bases for V and 2 bases for J; bases not matched to a gene: 6. The CDR3 length is 16 residues.

This chain links TRBV6-2 or TRBV6-3 with TRBJ2-7; D not resolved. Germline CDR1 reads MNHEY; CDR2 reads SVGEGT. The CDR3 runs 13 residues. Trimming pared 5 bases from V and 0 bases from J, leaving 8 bases between. DNA of the CDR3: TGTGCCAGCAGTCCAGATAACTCCTACGAGCAGTACTTC. The encoded protein is CASSPDNSYEQYF.

The chain combines TRBV30 with TRBJ1-4, with 8 nucleotides matching TRBD1. V lost 1 base, J lost 0 bases, and 1 base stayed unmatched. CDR1 is GTSNPN, CDR2 SVGIG, per germline (reference sequence). This CDR3 region has 15 residues. The CDR3 loop is CAWSAGGPTNEKLFF. CDR3 coding DNA: TGTGCCTGGAGTGCAGGGGGCCCAACTAATGAAAAACTGTTTTTT.

The chain employs TRBV5-1 and TRBJ2-1, with 7 nucleotides matching TRBD1. The CDR3 is 15 amino acids. J gave up 3 bases and V 3 bases, and 6 bases lay outside the gene matches. Looked up from germline, CDR1 is SGHRS and CDR2 is YFSETQ. Here the CDR3 DNA reads TGCGCCAGCAGCTCTTGGGGACAGAACTACAATGAGCAGTTCTTC. This sequence encodes CASSSWGQNYNEQFF. Complete variable domain (other parts from reference TRBV5-1 and TRBJ2-1): KAGVTQTPRYLIKTRGQQVTLSCSPISGHRSVSWYQQTPGQGLQFLFEYFSETQRNKGNFPGRFSGRQFSNSRSEMNVSTLELGDSALYLCASSSWGQNYNEQFFGPGTRLTVL.

The V call is TRBV9, the J call TRBJ1-1; the D gene is possibly TRBD1 (6 bases). V lost 2 bases and J lost 2, with 13 bases in between. The CDR3 contains 15 residues. Germline values: CDR1 SGDLS, CDR2 YYNGEE. CDR3 nucleotides: TGTGCCAGCAGCGTTACCACAGGGTTTAACACTGAAGCTTTCTTT. This sequence encodes CASSVTTGFNTEAFF.

This clone was detected only a few times. In DNA form, the CDR3 reads TGTGCCAGCAGCGTCCGGGACTCCTGGGGAAAACTGTTTTTT. It yields the protein CASSVRDSWGKLFF. The rearrangement joins TRBV7-2 to TRBJ1-4; D perhaps matches TRBD1 (5 bases). This CDR3 has 14 amino acids. The V gene's germline CDR1 is SGHTA and CDR2 FQGNSA. The V and J ends lost 5 bases and 10 bases respectively, with 17 bases between them.

The rearrangement joins TRBV19 to TRBJ2-2; D is undetermined. Trimming took 5 bases from V and 2 from J, leaving 3 bases between them. The CDR3 loop spans 12 amino acids. CDR1 is LNHDA and CDR2 is SQIVND in the germline V gene (reference sequence). CDR3 coding DNA: TGTGCCAGTAGTCCTAACACCGGGGAGCTGTTTTTT. Its translation: CASSPNTGELFF.

The genes are TRBV19 and TRBJ1-1, with TRBD1 identical over 9 bases. The trim removed 6 bases at V and 4 bases at J, leaving 6 bases unmatched. In germline, CDR1 is LNHDA, CDR2 SQIVND (reference sequence). This CDR3 comprises 14 residues. The DNA for the CDR3 is TGTGCCAGTAGACAGGGGGCTTTTGGCACTGAAGCTTTCTTT. Encoded protein: CASRQGAFGTEAFF.

This chain connects TRBV10-1 to TRBJ1-1, with D perhaps TRBD1 (5 bases). Germline lookup yields CDR1 WNHNN and CDR2 SYGVQD (reference sequence). The CDR3 is 15 residues long. Trimming shortened V by 7 bases and J by 1 base, and 16 bases separated the two germline ends. In DNA, the CDR3 is TGCGCCAGCACCCCCCTGGGGCCGGGGAACACTGAAGCTTTCTTT. Translation gives CASTPLGPGNTEAFF.

The rearrangement links TRBV5-4 to TRBJ2-7, with D perhaps TRBD1 (6 bases). The CDR3 is 14 amino acids. CDR1 SGHNT and CDR2 YYREEE come from the germline V gene (reference sequence). Trimming removed 4 bases at V and 2 bases at J, with 13 bases between. The CDR3 reads CASSPEAGAYEQYF. CDR3 DNA sequence: TGTGCCAGCAGCCCTGAGGCAGGGGCCTACGAGCAGTACTTC.

This chain connects TRBV12-3 or TRBV12-4 to TRBJ1-6; 7 nucleotides match TRBD1. The CDR3 covers 12 residues. J was trimmed by 18 bases and V by 3 bases; bases with no gene match: 8. CDR3 amino acids: CASSLGLPGGHF. CDR3 DNA sequence: TGTGCCAGCAGTTTGGGGTTACCAGGGGGCCACTTT.

The table lists this clone with a few counts. The chain carries TRBV19 and TRBJ2-2; TRBD2 matches at 8 bases. The V gene's germline CDR1 is LNHDA and CDR2 SQIVND (reference sequence). The J segment lost 0 bases and the V segment lost 3 bases, leaving 9 bases of the junction unmatched. This CDR3 has 18 amino acids. CDR3 in DNA: TGTGCCAGTAGTATGGTGCGGGGGGAACGATCGAACACCGGGGAGCTGTTTTTT. The encoded protein is CASSMVRGERSNTGELFF.

The chain has TRBV28 and TRBJ1-2, with D maybe TRBD1 (6 bases). The V and J ends lost 2 bases and 4 bases respectively, with 35 bases between them. The CDR3 is made up of 22 amino acids. CDR1 is MDHEN and CDR2 is SYDVKM in the germline V gene. The CDR3 reads CASSLMGNATPPRGKGPYGYTF. CDR3 in DNA: TGTGCCAGCAGTTTAATGGGGAATGCCACCCCACCCAGGGGAAAGGGTCCCTATGGCTACACCTTC.

The V gene is TRBV27, the J gene TRBJ1-4; D not certain. With 2 bases removed from V and 7 bases from J, the gap between germline ends came to 23 bases. From germline, CDR1 is MNHEY and CDR2 SMNVEV (reference sequence). This CDR3 is 18 amino acids long. CDR3 in DNA: TGTGCCAGCAGTTTAACGTTACCTGGGAGAATCCCCAGTGAAAAACTGTTTTTT. Its protein is CASSLTLPGRIPSEKLFF.

This clone has only one observation. V usage is TRBV5-6 and J usage is TRBJ1-1; D is ambiguous. V was pared by 3 bases and J by 1 base, with 4 bases between. Germline V gene data show CDR1 as SGHDT and CDR2 as YYEEEE. CDR3 length: 12 amino acids. The CDR3 DNA sequence: TGTGCCAGCAGCTCGGGGAACACTGAAGCTTTCTTT. Encoded protein: CASSSGNTEAFF.

This chain joins TRBV4-1 and TRBJ1-2; 9 bases line up with TRBD1. The V and J ends lost 2 bases and 0 bases, in that order; junction bases with no gene match: 4. The germline CDR1 and CDR2 sequences are MGHRA and YSYEKL. The CDR3 runs to 16 residues. The CDR3 sequence: CASSQPTGGPNYGYTF. CDR3 coding DNA: TGCGCCAGCAGCCAACCCACAGGGGGCCCTAACTATGGCTACACCTTC.